These T cell receptor beta chains were read from a single sample in a study of T cells after yellow fever vaccination. Each CDR3 protein gets one entry after TCRdb re-called the 5' RACE reads with MiXCR. Found here are 310,000 or so distinct CDR3 sequences, 3% to 4.5% of them singletons; the top ten hold around 22%. The sample consisted of PBMCs, taken on the day of the yellow fever booster vaccination. The receptor source for this set is a man between 18 and 35 years old who received the YFV17D yellow fever vaccine. Each CDR3 is given with its conserved first and last residue. D genes are given only for firm matches. Clone size is stated in some rows and not others, as once, few, many or a class when expanded.

clone_size,j_call,v_call,d_call,cdr3_aa,cdr3_nt
few,TRBJ2-5,TRBV28,TRBD2,CASSFRGLAGLETQYF,TGTGCCAGCAGTTTTCGGGGACTAGCGGGGTTGGAGACCCAGTACTTC
NA,TRBJ1-1,TRBV14,NA,CASNRDPSLGAFF,TGTGCCAGCAACCGAGACCCCTCCCTTGGAGCTTTCTTT
many,TRBJ2-1,TRBV5-1,TRBD2,CASSLAGDHNEQFF,TGCGCCAGCAGCTTAGCGGGGGACCACAATGAGCAGTTCTTC
NA,TRBJ1-2,TRBV6-6,TRBD1,CASSSQLTGNYGYTF,TGTGCCAGCAGTTCTCAGCTGACAGGGAACTATGGCTACACCTTC
many,TRBJ2-2,TRBV5-1,NA,CASRRALSNTGELFF,TGCGCCAGCAGACGGGCCCTTTCGAACACCGGGGAGCTGTTTTTT
few,TRBJ1-6,TRBV18,NA,CASSPLGENSPLHF,TGTGCCAGCTCACCTCTGGGCGAAAATTCACCCCTCCACTTT
NA,TRBJ1-4,TRBV19,NA,CASSPDHPRDPSEEKLFF,TGTGCCAGTAGTCCCGACCACCCTCGAGACCCTTCGGAGGAAAAACTGTTTTTT
few,TRBJ2-5,TRBV20-1,TRBD2,CSAGGTSGGETQYF,TGCAGTGCGGGCGGGACTAGCGGAGGGGAGACCCAGTACTTC
many,TRBJ1-6,TRBV7-9,NA,CASSQFLPDSPLHF,TGTGCCAGTTCACAGTTCCTCCCGGATTCACCCCTCCACTTT
few,TRBJ1-2,TRBV20-1,NA,CSASTGLGGYTF,TGCAGTGCTAGTACGGGGCTCGGGGGCTACACCTTC
few,TRBJ1-5,TRBV6-6,TRBD1,CASLSAGTGNQPQHF,TGTGCCAGCTTATCGGCCGGGACAGGAAATCAGCCCCAGCATTTT
few,TRBJ2-3,TRBV6-5,NA,CASSYMDSDTQYF,TGTGCCAGCAGTTACATGGACTCGGATACGCAGTATTTT
NA,TRBJ2-3,TRBV20-1,NA,CSAREVPKSGRVSGTDTQYF,TGCAGTGCTAGAGAAGTCCCCAAGTCGGGCAGGGTGAGTGGAACAGATACGCAGTATTTT
many,TRBJ2-5,TRBV28,NA,CASSKRQSMETQYF,TGTGCCAGCAGTAAAAGACAGTCCATGGAGACCCAGTACTTC
NA,TRBJ1-5,TRBV29-1,NA,CSVGRDNQPQHF,TGCAGCGTTGGCAGGGACAATCAGCCCCAGCATTTT
NA,TRBJ2-3,TRBV7-8,NA,CASSLVADLVVDTQYF,TGTGCCAGCAGCTTAGTTGCGGACCTCGTTGTGGATACGCAGTATTTT
NA,TRBJ2-1,TRBV24-1,NA,CATSDPGRPRNEQFF,TGTGCCACCAGTGATCCCGGACGGCCACGCAATGAGCAGTTCTTC
NA,TRBJ2-3,TRBV12-3/TRBV12-4,TRBD1,CASSFTGTVSTDTQYF,TGTGCCAGCAGTTTCACCGGGACAGTAAGCACAGATACGCAGTATTTT
many,TRBJ1-1,TRBV4-1,NA,CASSGYMNTEAFF,TGCGCCAGCAGCGGTTATATGAACACTGAAGCTTTCTTT
NA,TRBJ1-5,TRBV5-6,NA,CASSLEVTGTQHF,TGTGCCAGCAGCTTGGAAGTTACGGGAACCCAGCATTTT
many,TRBJ1-2,TRBV5-1,NA,CASSSDNNYGYTF,TGCGCCAGCAGCTCGGACAATAACTATGGCTACACCTTC
many,TRBJ2-2,TRBV15,NA,CATSRDERFGELFF,TGTGCCACCAGCAGAGACGAGAGGTTCGGGGAGCTGTTTTTT
few,TRBJ1-5,TRBV7-2,NA,CASSLVTGGPQHF,TGTGCCAGCAGCTTAGTAACCGGGGGGCCCCAGCATTTT